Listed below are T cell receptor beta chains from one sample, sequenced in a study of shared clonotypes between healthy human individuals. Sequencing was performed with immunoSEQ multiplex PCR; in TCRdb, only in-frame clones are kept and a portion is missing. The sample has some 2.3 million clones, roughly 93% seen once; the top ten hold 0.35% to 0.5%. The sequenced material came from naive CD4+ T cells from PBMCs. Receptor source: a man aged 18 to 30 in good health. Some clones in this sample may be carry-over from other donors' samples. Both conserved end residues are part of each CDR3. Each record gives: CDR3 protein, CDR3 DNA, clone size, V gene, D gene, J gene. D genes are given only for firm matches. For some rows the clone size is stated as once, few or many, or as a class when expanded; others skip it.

CDR3: CASSESGSTDTQYF; DNA: TGTGCCAGCAGTGAAAGCGGGAGTACAGATACGCAGTATTTT; size: .; V: TRBV6-4; D: TRBD2; J: TRBJ2-3
CDR3: CASSGGAGTVPYEQYF; DNA: TGTGCCAGCAGCGGAGGGGCCGGGACAGTCCCCTACGAGCAGTACTTC; size: .; V: TRBV7-9; D: .; J: TRBJ2-7
CDR3: CASSPRGADYNEQFF; DNA: TGTGCCAGCTCACCACGGGGGGCCGACTACAATGAGCAGTTCTTC; size: .; V: TRBV18; D: .; J: TRBJ2-1
CDR3: CASSLVRQKNTEAFF; DNA: TGTGCCAGCAGTTTAGTCAGACAGAAGAACACTGAAGCTTTCTTT; size: .; V: TRBV27; D: .; J: TRBJ1-1
CDR3: CASSQGQSGVVFF; DNA: TGTGCCAGCAGCCAAGGCCAAAGCGGAGTAGTGTTCTTC; size: .; V: TRBV4-2; D: .; J: TRBJ2-1
CDR3: CASSIPTGLGQPQHF; DNA: TGTGCCAGTAGTATACCCACAGGGCTGGGGCAGCCCCAGCATTTT; size: .; V: TRBV19; D: .; J: TRBJ1-5
CDR3: CASSAHTGGIQYF; DNA: TGTGCCAGCAGCGCACACACCGGGGGGATTCAGTACTTC; size: .; V: TRBV9; D: TRBD2; J: TRBJ2-4
CDR3: CASSYFGGRSYNEQFF; DNA: TGTGCCAGCAGTTACTTTGGCGGGCGCTCCTACAATGAGCAGTTCTTC; size: once; V: TRBV6-5; D: .; J: TRBJ2-1
CDR3: CASTRTSGVTGELFF; DNA: TGCGCCAGCACCAGGACTAGCGGGGTCACCGGGGAGCTGTTTTTT; size: once; V: TRBV5-1; D: TRBD2; J: TRBJ2-2
CDR3: CASSPSGLNTGELFF; DNA: TGTGCCAGCAGCCCTAGCGGGTTGAACACCGGGGAGCTGTTTTTT; size: .; V: TRBV11-3; D: TRBD2; J: TRBJ2-2
CDR3: CASSSGLAGGLSYNEQFF; DNA: TGTGCCAGCAGTTCGGGACTAGCGGGAGGCCTCTCCTACAATGAGCAGTTCTTC; size: .; V: TRBV7-9; D: TRBD2; J: TRBJ2-1
CDR3: CASSSRDATNEKLFF; DNA: TGCGCCAGCAGCTCCCGAGATGCAACTAATGAAAAACTGTTTTTT; size: .; V: TRBV5-1; D: .; J: TRBJ1-4
CDR3: CSVDETLDTQYF; DNA: TGCAGCGTTGACGAGACTCTAGATACGCAGTATTTT; size: .; V: TRBV29-1; D: .; J: TRBJ2-3
CDR3: CASSQDGPIGEQFF; DNA: TGTGCCAGCAGCCAAGATGGTCCGATAGGTGAGCAGTTCTTC; size: once; V: TRBV14; D: .; J: TRBJ2-1
CDR3: CASSVGGANVLTF; DNA: TGTGCCAGCAGTGTCGGCGGGGCCAACGTCCTGACTTTC; size: .; V: TRBV25-1; D: .; J: TRBJ2-6
CDR3: CASSLRQGSGELFF; DNA: TGCGCCAGCAGCTTGAGACAGGGTTCCGGGGAGCTGTTTTTT; size: .; V: TRBV5-1; D: TRBD1; J: TRBJ2-2
CDR3: CASSQGRLAGTYNEQFF; DNA: TGTGCCAGCAGCCAAGGACGACTAGCGGGAACCTACAATGAGCAGTTCTTC; size: .; V: TRBV14; D: TRBD2; J: TRBJ2-1
CDR3: CASSLETSRGYGYTF; DNA: TGTGCCAGCAGCTTAGAGACAAGCAGGGGCTATGGCTACACCTTC; size: once; V: TRBV7-8; D: .; J: TRBJ1-2
CDR3: CASSPTTGGKQYF; DNA: TGTGCCAGCAGCCCTACGACAGGGGGTAAGCAGTACTTC; size: once; V: TRBV27; D: TRBD1; J: TRBJ2-7
CDR3: CASSLDQGGKTQYF; DNA: TGTGCCAGCAGCTTAGACCAGGGCGGAAAGACCCAGTACTTC; size: .; V: TRBV7-2; D: .; J: TRBJ2-5
CDR3: CASSAEQGRGNTEAFF; DNA: TGCGCCAGCAGCGCCGAACAGGGCCGGGGGAACACTGAAGCTTTCTTT; size: .; V: TRBV5-1; D: .; J: TRBJ1-1
CDR3: CASSRLGTGELFF; DNA: TGTGCCAGCAGCCGCCTCGGGACCGGGGAGCTGTTTTTT; size: .; V: TRBV6-4; D: .; J: TRBJ2-2
CDR3: CASSQAQTSGGTTDTQYF; DNA: TGCGCCAGCAGCCAAGCACAGACTAGCGGGGGAACAACAGATACGCAGTATTTT; size: .; V: TRBV4-1; D: TRBD2; J: TRBJ2-3
CDR3: CASSWSEGPPSYEQYF; DNA: TGTGCCAGCAGCTGGAGCGAGGGCCCCCCATCCTACGAGCAGTACTTC; size: .; V: TRBV11-3; D: .; J: TRBJ2-7
CDR3: CASSQDGRYEQYF; DNA: TGCGCCAGCAGCCAAGATGGACGTTACGAGCAGTACTTC; size: .; V: TRBV4-1; D: .; J: TRBJ2-7
CDR3: CASSPVEGRAFDNEQFF; DNA: TGTGCCAGCAGCCCCGTCGAGGGGAGGGCCTTCGACAATGAGCAGTTCTTC; size: .; V: TRBV5-4; D: TRBD2; J: TRBJ2-1
CDR3: CASSFGLGDGTEPQHF; DNA: TGTGCCAGCAGCTTCGGCCTTGGGGACGGGACAGAGCCCCAGCATTTT; size: .; V: TRBV7-9; D: TRBD1; J: TRBJ1-5
CDR3: CATGDRGSYNEQFF; DNA: TGTGCCACAGGGGACAGGGGATCCTACAATGAGCAGTTCTTC; size: .; V: TRBV10-3; D: TRBD1; J: TRBJ2-1
CDR3: CASSLRGKEEYF; DNA: TGTGCCAGCAGTCTACGGGGGAAGGAGGAGTACTTC; size: .; V: TRBV28; D: .; J: TRBJ2-4
CDR3: CASSLEAGTDTQYF; DNA: TGCGCCAGCAGCTTGGAGGCTGGCACAGATACGCAGTATTTT; size: .; V: TRBV5-1; D: .; J: TRBJ2-3
CDR3: CASSPRGGRANTGELFF; DNA: TGTGCCAGCAGCCCCCGGGGCGGCAGAGCGAACACCGGGGAGCTGTTTTTT; size: .; V: TRBV5-4; D: .; J: TRBJ2-2
CDR3: CASLNHGQGSNQPQHF; DNA: TGTGCCAGCCTAAACCATGGACAGGGTAGCAATCAGCCCCAGCATTTT; size: .; V: TRBV6-6; D: TRBD1; J: TRBJ1-5
CDR3: CATPGPGYGYTF; DNA: TGTGCCACCCCCGGGCCCGGATATGGCTACACCTTC; size: .; V: TRBV28; D: .; J: TRBJ1-2